Sequencing of this T cell receptor (beta chain) was carried out in a study of HIV-infected patients and healthy controls. All unsorted peripheral T cells were captured because whole blood was used without fractionation. V gave up 3 bases and J gave up 0 bases; unmatched junction bases: 14. The CDR3 covers 18 residues. Germline lookup yields CDR1 DFQATT and CDR2 SNEGSKA (reference sequence). Approximately 500 ng RNA was reverse transcribed with alpha and beta constant-region primers. Using multiplexing indices, alpha and beta chain libraries were generated apart by chain-specific third strand synthesis. MiXCR, run by TCRdb on the 5' RACE reads, gives a single entry per CDR3 protein. The sample includes 15,000 to 20,000 distinct CDR3 sequences, 9.5% to 13% of them seen just once. Study-level points and caveats: HIV-associated CDR3 frequencies dropped significantly during therapy; CMV-associated ones, mostly rising, changed nonsignificantly.

As for this clonotype: The antigen is not known.

Sequenced material: blood. The V call is TRBV20-1, the J call TRBJ2-5; 9 bases match TRBD2. This clonotype was sampled from an adult in good health. The CDR3 protein is CSASPWELAGGYQETQYF. The CDR3 nucleotides read TGCAGTGCTAGCCCTTGGGAACTAGCGGGCGGGTACCAAGAGACCCAGTACTTC.